Listed below are T cell receptor beta chains from one sample, sequenced in a study of CD4 T cells in relation to SARS-CoV-2 and coronaviruses. These receptors' targets are unknown. The repertoire was sequenced with immunoSEQ multiplex PCR; TCRdb's copy has only in-frame clones and lacks some. The sample lists 20,000 or so clones, 75% to 85% seen once, with roughly a tenth in the top ten. The sequenced material came from CD4+ T cells from PBMCs, cultured in vitro. The receptors shown here come from a human donor in good health. CDR3s include the opening cysteine and the closing phenylalanine or tryptophan. Each record gives: V gene, clone size, J gene, D gene, CDR3 protein, CDR3 DNA. D genes are given only for firm matches. Part of the rows lack a size; the others show once, few, many or a class for expanded clones.

TRBV18	NA	TRBJ2-3	TRBD2	CASSPDLLAGGIDTQYF	TGTGCCAGCTCACCGGATCTTCTAGCGGGAGGGATAGATACGCAGTATTTT
TRBV9	NA	TRBJ2-1	NA	CASSGGGPQVNNEQFF	TGTGCCAGCAGCGGGGGGGGGCCCCAGGTCAACAATGAGCAGTTCTTC
TRBV7-2	once	TRBJ1-1	NA	CASSSRTRTEAFF	TGTGCCAGCAGCTCGAGGACGCGTACTGAAGCTTTCTTT
TRBV5-1	NA	TRBJ1-1	NA	CASSSGPSGTEAFF	TGCGCCAGCAGCTCGGGACCCTCGGGGACTGAAGCTTTCTTT
TRBV5-6	NA	TRBJ2-7	NA	CASSRMATDEQCF	TGTGCCAGCAGCCGGATGGCGACGGACGAGCAGTGCTTC
TRBV5-1	few	TRBJ2-1	TRBD1	CASRRDRGRDLYNEQFF	TGCGCCAGCAGAAGGGACAGGGGGCGGGACCTCTACAATGAGCAGTTCTTC
TRBV5-1	NA	TRBJ1-4	NA	CASTPGDSNEKLFF	TGCGCCAGCACACCGGGGGACTCTAATGAAAAACTGTTTTTT
TRBV25-1	NA	TRBJ1-2	NA	CASTQGHLYGYTF	TGTGCCAGCACCCAAGGACACCTCTATGGCTACACCTTC
TRBV3-1/TRBV3-2	NA	TRBJ2-7	TRBD1	CASSQEGGSYEQYF	TGTGCCAGCAGCCAAGAAGGGGGCAGCTACGAGCAGTACTTC
TRBV4-1	NA	TRBJ2-1	TRBD2	CASSQQGTRGEQFF	TGCGCCAGCAGCCAACAAGGGACTAGAGGAGAGCAGTTCTTC
TRBV7-2	NA	TRBJ1-3	NA	CASSLEAYGNTIYF	TGTGCCAGCAGCTTAGAGGCTTATGGAAACACCATATATTTT
TRBV5-1	NA	TRBJ2-7	NA	CASSPVALSSYEQYF	TGCGCCAGCAGCCCGGTGGCGTTAAGCTCCTACGAGCAGTACTTC
TRBV19	NA	TRBJ1-1	NA	CASSIIGRNTEAFF	TGTGCCAGTAGTATTATCGGGAGGAACACTGAAGCTTTCTTT
TRBV7-9	NA	TRBJ2-3	TRBD1	CASTLYRGRTLTDTQYF	TGTGCCAGCACACTTTACAGGGGGCGGACCCTCACAGATACGCAGTATTTT
TRBV12-3/TRBV12-4	NA	TRBJ1-1	NA	CASSLRREAEAFF	TGTGCCAGCAGTTTACGCAGGGAAGCTGAAGCTTTCTTT
TRBV19	NA	TRBJ1-1	NA	CASTTGSGGEAFF	TGTGCCAGTACCACAGGGTCGGGAGGTGAAGCTTTCTTT
TRBV21-1	large	TRBJ2-7	NA	CASSKWIAGGPEYEQYF	TGTGCCAGCAGCAAATGGATAGCGGGAGGGCCGGAATACGAGCAGTACTTC
TRBV5-6	NA	TRBJ2-5	TRBD2	CASSPLAGGWETQYF	TGTGCCAGCAGCCCCTTAGCGGGGGGGTGGGAGACCCAGTACTTC
TRBV11-2	NA	TRBJ1-4	NA	CASSGRGNEKLFF	TGTGCCAGCAGCGGGAGGGGGAATGAAAAACTGTTTTTT
TRBV18	NA	TRBJ2-5	NA	CASTPGQVETQYF	TGTGCCAGCACACCGGGACAAGTAGAGACCCAGTACTTC
TRBV4-3	NA	TRBJ2-1	NA	CASSPGTSYNEQFF	TGCGCCAGCAGCCCCGGGACATCGTACAATGAGCAGTTCTTC
TRBV10-3	NA	TRBJ2-3	TRBD2	CATTLAGDPSTDTQYF	TGTGCCACCACTCTAGCGGGGGACCCTAGCACAGATACGCAGTATTTT
TRBV24-1	NA	TRBJ1-5	NA	CARAGPEGESQPQHF	TGTGCCAGAGCAGGCCCCGAAGGGGAGAGTCAGCCCCAGCATTTT
TRBV5-1	few	TRBJ1-1	NA	CASSSDTEAFF	TGCGCCAGCAGCTCGGACACTGAAGCTTTCTTT
TRBV28	NA	TRBJ2-7	TRBD2	CASSRRTSGVGEQYF	TGTGCCAGCAGCCGGCGTACTAGCGGGGTGGGGGAGCAGTACTTC
TRBV7-7	NA	TRBJ2-7	TRBD2	CASSLRGGTEQYF	TGTGCTAGCAGCCTACGGGGGGGAACCGAGCAGTACTTC
TRBV12-3/TRBV12-4	NA	TRBJ2-2	NA	CASTYSSGELFF	TGTGCCAGCACTTACTCTTCGGGGGAGCTGTTTTTT
TRBV7-9	NA	TRBJ2-1	NA	CASDWGTYNEQFF	TGTGCCTCCGACTGGGGAACCTACAATGAGCAGTTCTTC